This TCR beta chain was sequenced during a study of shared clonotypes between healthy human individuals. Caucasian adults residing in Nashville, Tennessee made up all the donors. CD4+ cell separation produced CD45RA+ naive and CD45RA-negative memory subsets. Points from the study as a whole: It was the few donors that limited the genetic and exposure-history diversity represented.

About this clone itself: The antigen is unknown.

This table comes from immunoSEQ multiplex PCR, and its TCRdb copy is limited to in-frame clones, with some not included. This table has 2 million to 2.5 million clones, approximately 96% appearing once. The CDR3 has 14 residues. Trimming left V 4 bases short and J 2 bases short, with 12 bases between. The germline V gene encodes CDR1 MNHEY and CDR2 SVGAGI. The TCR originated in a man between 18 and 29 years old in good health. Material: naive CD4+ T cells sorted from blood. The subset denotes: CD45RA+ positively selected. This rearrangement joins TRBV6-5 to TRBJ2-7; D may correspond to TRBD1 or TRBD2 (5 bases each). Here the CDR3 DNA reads TGTGCCAGCAGTTTAGGGGACGGAACCTACGAGCAGTACTTC. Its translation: CASSLGDGTYEQYF.